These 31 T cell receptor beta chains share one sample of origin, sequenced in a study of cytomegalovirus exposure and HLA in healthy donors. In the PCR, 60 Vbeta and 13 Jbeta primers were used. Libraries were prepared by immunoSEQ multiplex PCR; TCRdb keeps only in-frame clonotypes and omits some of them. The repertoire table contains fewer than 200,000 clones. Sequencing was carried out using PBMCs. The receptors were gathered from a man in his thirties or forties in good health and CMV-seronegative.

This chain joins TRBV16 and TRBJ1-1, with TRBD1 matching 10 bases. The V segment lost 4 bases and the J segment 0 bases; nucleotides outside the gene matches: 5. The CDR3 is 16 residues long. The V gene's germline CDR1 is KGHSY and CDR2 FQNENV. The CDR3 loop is CASSRRQGALNTEAFF. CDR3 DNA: TGTGCCAGCAGCCGGAGACAGGGGGCATTGAACACTGAAGCTTTCTTT.

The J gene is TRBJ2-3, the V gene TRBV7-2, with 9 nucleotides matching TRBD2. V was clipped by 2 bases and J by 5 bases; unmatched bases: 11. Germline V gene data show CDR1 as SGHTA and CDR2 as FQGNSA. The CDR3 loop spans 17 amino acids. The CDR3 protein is CASSLRGGRAVGDTQYF. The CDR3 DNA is TGTGCCAGCAGCTTACGGGGCGGGAGGGCCGTTGGAGATACGCAGTATTTT. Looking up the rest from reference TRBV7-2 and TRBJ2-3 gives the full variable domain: GAGVSQSPSNKVTEKGKDVELRCDPISGHTALYWYRQSLGQGLEFLIYFQGNSAPDKSGLPSDRFSAERTGGSVSTLTIQRTQQEDSAVYLCASSLRGGRAVGDTQYFGPGTRLTVL.

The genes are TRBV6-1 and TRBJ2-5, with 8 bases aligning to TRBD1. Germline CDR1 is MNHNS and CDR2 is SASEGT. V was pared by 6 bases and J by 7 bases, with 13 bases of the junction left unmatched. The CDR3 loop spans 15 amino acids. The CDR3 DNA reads TGTGCCAGCAGCCCAGACAGGGGCCTGTGGGCGACCCAGTACTTC. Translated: CASSPDRGLWATQYF.

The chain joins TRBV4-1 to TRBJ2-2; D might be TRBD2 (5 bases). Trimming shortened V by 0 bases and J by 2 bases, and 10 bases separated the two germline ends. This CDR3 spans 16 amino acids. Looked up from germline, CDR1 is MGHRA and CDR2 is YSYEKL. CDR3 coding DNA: TGCGCCAGCAGCCAAGAGCCGAGGGCCAACACCGGGGAGCTGTTTTTT. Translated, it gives CASSQEPRANTGELFF.

The CDR3: CASSPTGSGGEKLFF. CDR3 bases: TGCGCCAGCAGCCCTACAGGGTCTGGCGGGGAAAAACTGTTTTTT. The gene calls are TRBV4-1 and TRBJ1-4; possible D gene TRBD1, 6 bases. The CDR3 sequence is 15 residues long. Trimming cost V 4 bases and J 8 bases, with 17 bases left between them. The V gene's germline CDR1 is MGHRA and CDR2 YSYEKL.

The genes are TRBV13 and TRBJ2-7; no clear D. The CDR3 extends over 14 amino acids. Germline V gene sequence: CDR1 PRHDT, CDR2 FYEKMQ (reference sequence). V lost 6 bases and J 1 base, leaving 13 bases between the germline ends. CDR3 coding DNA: TGTGCCAGCAGTAAGGAGAACTTTTCCTACGAGCAGTACTTC. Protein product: CASSKENFSYEQYF.

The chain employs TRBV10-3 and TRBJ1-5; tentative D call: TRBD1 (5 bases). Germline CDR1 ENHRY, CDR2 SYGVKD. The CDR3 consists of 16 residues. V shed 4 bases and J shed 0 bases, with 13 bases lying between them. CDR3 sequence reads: CAISVGGRVSNQPQHF. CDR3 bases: TGTGCCATCAGTGTTGGGGGGAGGGTTAGCAATCAGCCCCAGCATTTT.

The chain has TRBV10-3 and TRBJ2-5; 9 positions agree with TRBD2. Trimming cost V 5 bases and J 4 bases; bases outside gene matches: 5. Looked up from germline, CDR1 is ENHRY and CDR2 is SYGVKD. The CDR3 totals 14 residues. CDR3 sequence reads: CAISSAGGGETQYF. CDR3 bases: TGTGCCATCAGTTCGGCGGGAGGGGGAGAGACCCAGTACTTC.

Here the CDR3 DNA reads TGTGCCAGCAGCGGGGGGACTAGCGTCTACAATGAGCAGTTCTTC. Translation gives CASSGGTSVYNEQFF. J is TRBJ2-1 and V is TRBV28; 10 nucleotides line up with TRBD2. With V trimmed by 6 bases and J by 3 bases, 5 bases remained unmatched. Looked up from germline, CDR1 is MDHEN and CDR2 is SYDVKM. The CDR3 is made up of 15 amino acids.

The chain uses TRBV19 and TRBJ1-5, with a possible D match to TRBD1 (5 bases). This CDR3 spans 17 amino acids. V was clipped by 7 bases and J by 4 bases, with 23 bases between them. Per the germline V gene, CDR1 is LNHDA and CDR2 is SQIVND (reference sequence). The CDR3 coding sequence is TGTGCCAGTATGTCAAGGGGTGGGGCTGCCGGGAATCAGCCCCAGCATTTT. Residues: CASMSRGGAAGNQPQHF.

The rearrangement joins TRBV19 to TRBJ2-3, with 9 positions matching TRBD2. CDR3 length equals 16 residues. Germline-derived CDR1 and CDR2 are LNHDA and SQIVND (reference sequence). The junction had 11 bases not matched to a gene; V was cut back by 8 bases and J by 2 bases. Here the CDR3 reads CASGGGASGDTDTQYF. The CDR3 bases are TGTGCCAGTGGAGGAGGGGCTAGCGGGGACACAGATACGCAGTATTTT.

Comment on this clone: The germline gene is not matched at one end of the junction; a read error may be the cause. CDR3 in amino acids: CAGSYRGGGRLPSGANVLTF. DNA for the CDR3: TGTGCCGGCAGTTACAGGGGAGGAGGCCGTTTACCCTCTGGGGCCAACGTCCTGACTTTC. The J gene is TRBJ2-6, the V gene TRBV28; a weak D match, TRBD1 (7 bases). CDR1 and CDR2 from the germline V gene are MDHEN and SYDVKM. The CDR3 is 20 amino acids.

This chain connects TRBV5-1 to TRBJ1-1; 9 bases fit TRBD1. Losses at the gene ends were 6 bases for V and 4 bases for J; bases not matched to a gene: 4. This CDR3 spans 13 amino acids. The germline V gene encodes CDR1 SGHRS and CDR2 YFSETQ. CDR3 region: CASIQTGGTEAFF. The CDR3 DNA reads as TGCGCCAGCATCCAGACAGGGGGCACTGAAGCTTTCTTT.

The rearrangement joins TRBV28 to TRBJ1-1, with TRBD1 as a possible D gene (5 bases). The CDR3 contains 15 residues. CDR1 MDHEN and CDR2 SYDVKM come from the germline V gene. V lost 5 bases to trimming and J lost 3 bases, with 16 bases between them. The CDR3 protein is CASSIPRIRDTEAFF. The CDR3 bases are TGTGCCAGCAGTATACCGCGAATCAGGGACACTGAAGCTTTCTTT.

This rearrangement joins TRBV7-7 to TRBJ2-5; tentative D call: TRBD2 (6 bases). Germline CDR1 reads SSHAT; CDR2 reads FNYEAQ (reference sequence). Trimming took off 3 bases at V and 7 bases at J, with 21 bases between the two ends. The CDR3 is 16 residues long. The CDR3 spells CASSFGGDVSGGTQYF. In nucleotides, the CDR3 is TGTGCCAGCAGCTTCGGGGGAGATGTATCCGGGGGGACCCAGTACTTC.

DNA for the CDR3: TGTGCCATCAGCCCGGGGGGGAGCTCCTATAATTCACCCCTCCACTTT. Encoded protein: CAISPGGSSYNSPLHF. The V call is TRBV10-3, the J call TRBJ1-6; tentative D call: TRBD1 (5 bases). The ends were cut back, 6 bases at V and 0 bases at J, with 12 bases in the middle. The length of the CDR3 is 16 residues. Germline V lookup: CDR1 ENHRY, CDR2 SYGVKD.

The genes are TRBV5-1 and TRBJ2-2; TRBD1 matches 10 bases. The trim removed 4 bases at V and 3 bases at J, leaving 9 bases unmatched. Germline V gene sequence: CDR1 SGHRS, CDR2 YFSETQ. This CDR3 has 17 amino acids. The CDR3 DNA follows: TGCGCCAGCAGCCCTAATCCCGGGACAGGGGACACCGGGGAGCTGTTTTTT. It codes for CASSPNPGTGDTGELFF.

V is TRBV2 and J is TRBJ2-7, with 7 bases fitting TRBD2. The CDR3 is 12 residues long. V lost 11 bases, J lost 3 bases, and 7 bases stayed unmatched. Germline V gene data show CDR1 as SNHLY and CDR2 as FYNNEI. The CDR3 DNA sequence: TGTGCCGGGGGGGTCGACTACTACGAGCAGTACTTC. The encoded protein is CAGGVDYYEQYF.

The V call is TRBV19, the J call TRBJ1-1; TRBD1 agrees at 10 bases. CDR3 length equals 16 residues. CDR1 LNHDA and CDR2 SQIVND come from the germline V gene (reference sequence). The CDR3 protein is CGVGDRGAQALTEAFF. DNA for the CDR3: TGTGGTGTGGGGGACAGGGGCGCCCAGGCCCTAACGGAAGCTTTCTTT.

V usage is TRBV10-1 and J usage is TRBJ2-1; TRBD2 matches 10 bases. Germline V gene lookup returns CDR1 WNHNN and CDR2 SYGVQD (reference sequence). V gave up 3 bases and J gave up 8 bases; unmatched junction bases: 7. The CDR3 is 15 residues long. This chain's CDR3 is CASSEKRGGFDEQFF. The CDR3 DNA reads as TGCGCCAGCAGTGAAAAGCGGGGGGGTTTCGATGAGCAGTTCTTC.

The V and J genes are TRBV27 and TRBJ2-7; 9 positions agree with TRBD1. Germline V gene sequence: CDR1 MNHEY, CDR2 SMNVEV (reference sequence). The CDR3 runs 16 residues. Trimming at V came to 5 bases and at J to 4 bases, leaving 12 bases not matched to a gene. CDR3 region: CASSMTGGVGRYEQYF. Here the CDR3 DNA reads TGTGCCAGCAGTATGACAGGGGGGGTGGGGAGATACGAGCAGTACTTC.

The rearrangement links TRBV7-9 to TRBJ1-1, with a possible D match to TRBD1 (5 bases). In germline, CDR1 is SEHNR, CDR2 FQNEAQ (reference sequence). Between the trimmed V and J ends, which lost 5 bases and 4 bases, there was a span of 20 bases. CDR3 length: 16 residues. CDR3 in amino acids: CASSQAGPSTGTEAFF. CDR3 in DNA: TGTGCCAGCAGCCAAGCGGGACCTTCGACTGGCACTGAAGCTTTCTTT.

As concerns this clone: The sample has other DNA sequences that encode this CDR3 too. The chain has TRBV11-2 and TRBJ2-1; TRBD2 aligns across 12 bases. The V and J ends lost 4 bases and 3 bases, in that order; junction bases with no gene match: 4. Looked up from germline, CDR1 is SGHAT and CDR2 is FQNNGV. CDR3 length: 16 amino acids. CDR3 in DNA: TGTGCCAGCAGCTCACTACTAGCGGGGGGCTACAATGAGCAGTTCTTC. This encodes CASSSLLAGGYNEQFF. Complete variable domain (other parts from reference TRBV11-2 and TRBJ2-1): EAGVAQSPRYKIIEKRQSVAFWCNPISGHATLYWYQQILGQGPKLLIQFQNNGVVDDSQLPKDRFSAERLKGVDSTLKIQPAKLEDSAVYLCASSSLLAGGYNEQFFGPGTRLTVL.

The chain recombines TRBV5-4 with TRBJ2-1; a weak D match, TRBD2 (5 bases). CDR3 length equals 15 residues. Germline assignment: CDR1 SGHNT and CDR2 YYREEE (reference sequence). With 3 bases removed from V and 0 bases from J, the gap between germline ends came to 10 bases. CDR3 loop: CASSSSTTSYNEQFF. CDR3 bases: TGTGCCAGCAGCTCGTCGACTACCTCCTACAATGAGCAGTTCTTC.

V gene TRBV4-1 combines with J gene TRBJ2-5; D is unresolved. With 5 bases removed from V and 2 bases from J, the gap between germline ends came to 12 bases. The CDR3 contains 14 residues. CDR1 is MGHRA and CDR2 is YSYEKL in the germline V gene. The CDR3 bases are TGCGCCAGCAGCTTGGGCCAGCAGCAAGAGACCCAGTACTTC. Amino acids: CASSLGQQQETQYF.

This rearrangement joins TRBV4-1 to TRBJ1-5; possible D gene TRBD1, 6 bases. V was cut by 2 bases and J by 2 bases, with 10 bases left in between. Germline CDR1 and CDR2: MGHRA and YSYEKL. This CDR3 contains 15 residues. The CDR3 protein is CASSQQPGGNQPQHF. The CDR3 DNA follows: TGCGCCAGCAGCCAACAGCCAGGGGGCAATCAGCCCCAGCATTTT.

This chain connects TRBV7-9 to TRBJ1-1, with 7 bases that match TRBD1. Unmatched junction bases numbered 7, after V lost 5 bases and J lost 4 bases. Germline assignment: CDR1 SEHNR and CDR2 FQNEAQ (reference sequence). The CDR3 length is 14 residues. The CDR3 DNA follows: TGTGCCAGCAGCCCACAGGGGTTGAGCACTGAAGCTTTCTTT. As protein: CASSPQGLSTEAFF.

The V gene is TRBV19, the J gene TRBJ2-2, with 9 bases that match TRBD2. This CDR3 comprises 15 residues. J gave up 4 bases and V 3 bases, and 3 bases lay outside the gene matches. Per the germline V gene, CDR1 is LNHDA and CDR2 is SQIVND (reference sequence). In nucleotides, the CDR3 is TGTGCCAGTAGTATCGGCGGGGGGGGCACCGGGGAGCTGTTTTTT. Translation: CASSIGGGGTGELFF.

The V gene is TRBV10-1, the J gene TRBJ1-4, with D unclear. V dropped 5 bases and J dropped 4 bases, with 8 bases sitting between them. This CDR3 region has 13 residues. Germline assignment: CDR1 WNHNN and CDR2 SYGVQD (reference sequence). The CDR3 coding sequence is TGCGCCAGCAGTCGGCAGGATAATGAAAAACTGTTTTTT. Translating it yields CASSRQDNEKLFF.

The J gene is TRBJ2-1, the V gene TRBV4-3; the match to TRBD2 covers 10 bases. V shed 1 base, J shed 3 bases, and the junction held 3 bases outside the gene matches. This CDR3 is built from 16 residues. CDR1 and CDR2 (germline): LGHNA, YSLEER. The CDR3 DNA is TGCGCCAGCAGCCAAGCACCTAGCGGGGGCTACAATGAGCAGTTCTTC. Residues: CASSQAPSGGYNEQFF.

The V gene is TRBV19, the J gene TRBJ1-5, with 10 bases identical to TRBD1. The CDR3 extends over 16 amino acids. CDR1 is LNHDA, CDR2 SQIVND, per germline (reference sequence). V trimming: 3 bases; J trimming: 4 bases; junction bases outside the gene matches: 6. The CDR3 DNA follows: TGTGCCAGTAGTATCCTGACAGGGGGCTATAATCAGCCCCAGCATTTT. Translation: CASSILTGGYNQPQHF.